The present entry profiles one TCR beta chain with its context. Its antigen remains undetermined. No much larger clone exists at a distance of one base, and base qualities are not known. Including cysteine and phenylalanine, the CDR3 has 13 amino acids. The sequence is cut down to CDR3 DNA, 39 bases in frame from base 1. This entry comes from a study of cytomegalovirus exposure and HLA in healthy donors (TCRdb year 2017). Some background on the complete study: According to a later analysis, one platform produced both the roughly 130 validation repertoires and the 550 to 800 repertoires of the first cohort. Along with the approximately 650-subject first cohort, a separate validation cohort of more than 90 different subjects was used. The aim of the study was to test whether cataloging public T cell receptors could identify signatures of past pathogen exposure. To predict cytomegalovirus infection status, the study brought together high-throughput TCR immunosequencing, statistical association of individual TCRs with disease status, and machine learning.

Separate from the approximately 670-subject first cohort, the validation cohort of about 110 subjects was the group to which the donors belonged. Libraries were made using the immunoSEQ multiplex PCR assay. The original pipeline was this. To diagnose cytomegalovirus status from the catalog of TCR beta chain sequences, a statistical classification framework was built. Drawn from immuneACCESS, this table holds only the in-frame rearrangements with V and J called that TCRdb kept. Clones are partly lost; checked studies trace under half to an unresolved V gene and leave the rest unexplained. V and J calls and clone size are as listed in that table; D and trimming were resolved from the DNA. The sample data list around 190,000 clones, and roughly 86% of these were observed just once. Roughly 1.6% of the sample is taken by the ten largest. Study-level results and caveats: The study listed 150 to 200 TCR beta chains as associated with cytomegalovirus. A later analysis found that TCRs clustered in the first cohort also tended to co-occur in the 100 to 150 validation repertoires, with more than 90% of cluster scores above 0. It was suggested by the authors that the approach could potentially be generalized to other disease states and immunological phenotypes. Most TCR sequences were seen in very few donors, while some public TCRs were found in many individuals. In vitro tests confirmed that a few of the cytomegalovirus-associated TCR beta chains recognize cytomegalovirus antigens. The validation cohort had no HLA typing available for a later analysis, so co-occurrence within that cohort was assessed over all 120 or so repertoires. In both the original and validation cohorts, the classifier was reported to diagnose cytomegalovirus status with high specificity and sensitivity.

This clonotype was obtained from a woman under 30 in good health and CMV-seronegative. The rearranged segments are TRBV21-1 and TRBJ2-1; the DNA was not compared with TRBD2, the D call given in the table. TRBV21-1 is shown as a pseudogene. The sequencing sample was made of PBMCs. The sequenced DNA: TGTGCCAGACGGGGTTGCCCCTACAATGAGCAGTTCTTC. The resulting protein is CARRGCPYNEQFF.